Listed below are T cell receptor beta chains from one sample, sequenced in a study of technical replicates of blood from a few donors. Assay: immunoSEQ multiplex PCR; the TCRdb copy retains only in-frame clones and omits some. The sample yields roughly 80,000 clones, 91% seen once. Sequenced input: T cells isolated from PBMCs. These receptor sequences come from a human donor in good health. CDR3s include the opening cysteine and the closing phenylalanine or tryptophan. The order of the fields is J gene, D gene, V gene, clone size, CDR3 protein, CDR3 DNA. The D gene is left open where the match is weak. Expanded clones get a size class; other rows say once, few or many, or leave the size out.

j_gene: TRBJ2-7
d_gene: TRBD2
v_gene: TRBV6-1
abundance: -
CDR3aa: CASSEAGGDSVPYF
CDR3nt: TGTGCCAGCAGTGAAGCGGGGGGGGACTCCGTACCGTACTTC

j_gene: TRBJ1-2
d_gene: -
v_gene: TRBV6-1
abundance: once
CDR3aa: CASSAGTPNYGYTF
CDR3nt: TGTGCCAGCAGTGCCGGGACTCCTAACTATGGCTACACCTTC

j_gene: TRBJ2-3
d_gene: TRBD2
v_gene: TRBV7-9
abundance: -
CDR3aa: CASSSGLAGDTQYF
CDR3nt: TGTGCCAGCAGCTCCGGACTAGCGGGAGATACGCAGTATTTT

j_gene: TRBJ2-1
d_gene: TRBD1
v_gene: TRBV7-9
abundance: -
CDR3aa: CASSLQRGGHNEQFF
CDR3nt: TGTGCCAGCAGCTTACAACGAGGGGGCCACAATGAGCAGTTCTTC

j_gene: TRBJ1-2
d_gene: -
v_gene: TRBV9
abundance: -
CDR3aa: CASSVSPNDYGYTF
CDR3nt: TGTGCCAGCAGCGTAAGCCCGAATGACTATGGCTACACCTTC

j_gene: TRBJ1-6
d_gene: -
v_gene: TRBV5-1
abundance: -
CDR3aa: CASSLDLQGVNSPLHF
CDR3nt: TGCGCCAGCAGCTTGGACTTACAGGGAGTGAATTCACCCCTCCACTTT

j_gene: TRBJ2-2
d_gene: TRBD2
v_gene: TRBV5-1
abundance: -
CDR3aa: CASSLATAGDTTGELFF
CDR3nt: TGCGCCAGCAGCTTGGCGACAGCGGGAGATACCACCGGGGAGCTGTTTTTT

j_gene: TRBJ2-5
d_gene: TRBD2
v_gene: TRBV9
abundance: -
CDR3aa: CASSGRTSGGRETQYF
CDR3nt: TGTGCCAGCAGCGGGCGGACTAGCGGGGGGCGGGAGACCCAGTACTTC

j_gene: TRBJ2-1
d_gene: TRBD2
v_gene: TRBV29-1
abundance: -
CDR3aa: CSVRRTSNYNEQFF
CDR3nt: TGCAGCGTCCGAAGGACTAGCAACTACAATGAGCAGTTCTTC

j_gene: TRBJ2-7
d_gene: TRBD2
v_gene: TRBV5-1
abundance: -
CDR3aa: CASSSSSGRAGEQYF
CDR3nt: TGCGCCAGCAGCTCCTCTAGCGGGAGGGCCGGAGAGCAGTACTTC

j_gene: TRBJ1-1
d_gene: -
v_gene: TRBV10-3
abundance: -
CDR3aa: CAISDLGRYTEAFF
CDR3nt: TGTGCCATCAGTGATCTGGGCCGATACACTGAAGCTTTCTTT

j_gene: TRBJ1-1
d_gene: -
v_gene: TRBV11-3
abundance: -
CDR3aa: CASSSRQDYTEAFF
CDR3nt: TGTGCCAGCAGCTCACGACAGGACTACACTGAAGCTTTCTTT

j_gene: TRBJ1-2
d_gene: TRBD1
v_gene: TRBV28
abundance: -
CDR3aa: CASSFEGAEYGYTF
CDR3nt: TGTGCCAGCAGTTTTGAGGGGGCGGAGTATGGCTACACCTTC

j_gene: TRBJ2-7
d_gene: -
v_gene: TRBV19
abundance: -
CDR3aa: CASSIDVRDTISYEQYF
CDR3nt: TGTGCCAGTAGTATAGATGTTCGGGACACCATCTCCTACGAGCAGTACTTC

j_gene: TRBJ2-1
d_gene: TRBD2
v_gene: TRBV7-7
abundance: -
CDR3aa: CASSPRLAGGVYNEQFF
CDR3nt: TGTGCCAGCAGCCCACGACTAGCGGGAGGGGTCTACAATGAGCAGTTCTTC

j_gene: TRBJ2-7
d_gene: -
v_gene: TRBV9
abundance: -
CDR3aa: CASSPRGLSYEQYF
CDR3nt: TGTGCCAGCAGCCCCCGGGGGTTATCCTACGAGCAGTACTTC

j_gene: TRBJ2-1
d_gene: TRBD2
v_gene: TRBV27
abundance: -
CDR3aa: CASSRTSGSYNEQFF
CDR3nt: TGTGCCAGCAGTCGGACTAGCGGGAGCTACAATGAGCAGTTCTTC

j_gene: TRBJ1-1
d_gene: -
v_gene: TRBV18
abundance: -
CDR3aa: CASSPRTDLAFF
CDR3nt: TGTGCCAGCTCACCGAGGACGGACTTGGCTTTCTTT

j_gene: TRBJ2-3
d_gene: TRBD2
v_gene: TRBV28
abundance: -
CDR3aa: CASSGTILLAGVATDTQYF
CDR3nt: TGTGCCAGCAGTGGGACGATCCTCTTAGCGGGAGTAGCTACAGATACGCAGTATTTT

j_gene: TRBJ1-1
d_gene: -
v_gene: TRBV11-2
abundance: -
CDR3aa: CASSPDFNTEAFF
CDR3nt: TGTGCCAGCAGCCCTGACTTCAACACTGAAGCTTTCTTT